One sample yielded the 18 T cell receptor beta chains listed below, sequenced in a study of vaccination and CD4 T cells after COVID-19. Treatment noted: roughly 10-day PBMC culture with coronavirus spike peptide pools or control peptides (ViraFEST assay). Gathering of the CD4+ T cells, from the unexposed donor, took place before the COVID-19 pandemic (2011-2018). Sequencing of cultured CD4+ T cell DNA used the Oncomine TCR Beta short-read assay. TCRdb itself ran the PCR reads through MiXCR, one entry per CDR3 protein. The profile shows 6,500 to 8,500 distinct CDR3 sequences, roughly 38% of them singletons. These receptors have no identified antigens. The sequencing sample was made of CD4+ T cells from blood, cultured in vitro. These receptors were obtained from a human donor in good health.

This clonotype was counted only a few times. The chain carries TRBV5-1 and TRBJ2-5; weak D call: TRBD2 (5 bases). CDR3 length: 13 residues. Trimming left V 0 bases short and J 5 bases short, with 8 bases between. Germline CDR1 SGHRS, CDR2 YFSETQ. CDR3 region: CASSLGGGETQYF. Written as DNA, the CDR3 is TGCGCCAGCAGCTTGGGTGGCGGGGAGACCCAGTACTTC. Looking up the rest from reference TRBV5-1 and TRBJ2-5 gives the full variable domain: KAGVTQTPRYLIKTRGQQVTLSCSPISGHRSVSWYQQTPGQGLQFLFEYFSETQRNKGNFPGRFSGRQFSNSRSEMNVSTLELGDSALYLCASSLGGGETQYFGPGTRLLVL.

This clonotype appeared a few times. The chain recombines TRBV6-2 or TRBV6-3 with TRBJ1-5, with D possibly being TRBD1 (5 bases). The CDR3 sequence is 13 residues long. Germline V gene data show CDR1 as MNHEY and CDR2 as SVGEGT. V dropped 1 base and J dropped 4 bases, with 5 bases sitting between them. The CDR3 region has the DNA TGTGCCAGCAGTTACTGGACAAATCAGCCCCAGCATTTT. This translates into CASSYWTNQPQHF.

By share, this clonotype counts as large (0.1 to 1%). The chain uses TRBV28 and TRBJ2-3; D gene uncertain. The V end lost 2 bases, the J end lost 1 base, and 7 bases lay between the germline ends. The CDR3 loop spans 14 amino acids. Germline lookup yields CDR1 MDHEN and CDR2 SYDVKM. CDR3 amino acids: CASSLPYGTDTQYF. The CDR3 nucleotides are TGTGCCAGCAGTTTACCGTACGGCACAGATACGCAGTATTTT.

The rearrangement uses TRBV20-1 and TRBJ2-5; the match to TRBD2 covers 7 bases. Germline CDR1 and CDR2: DFQATT and SNEGSKA (reference sequence). Trimming removed 3 bases from V and 9 bases from J; junction bases left unmatched: 4. The CDR3 is 11 amino acids. The CDR3 loop is CSASLAAAQYF. The DNA for the CDR3 is TGCAGTGCTAGTCTAGCGGCGGCCCAGTACTTC.

The chain carries TRBV5-4 and TRBJ2-5; tentative D call: TRBD2 (7 bases). V lost 3 bases and J lost 2, with 23 bases in between. The CDR3 is 18 residues long. CDR1 is SGHNT, CDR2 YYREEE, per germline (reference sequence). The CDR3 loop is CASSSGAGGWLAQETQYF. Written as DNA, the CDR3 is TGTGCCAGCAGCTCGGGGGCCGGGGGGTGGCTAGCGCAAGAGACCCAGTACTTC.

The chain couples TRBV30 to TRBJ1-1, with D tentatively TRBD1 (6 bases). CDR1 and CDR2 from the germline V gene are GTSNPN and SVGIG (reference sequence). The CDR3 consists of 11 residues. The ends were cut back, 8 bases at V and 4 bases at J, with 11 bases in the middle. CDR3 sequence reads: CAVQGFTEAFF. The CDR3 nucleotides read TGTGCCGTACAGGGCTTCACTGAAGCTTTCTTT.

The chain joins TRBV18 to TRBJ2-1; 7 nucleotides agree with TRBD1. Germline V lookup: CDR1 KGHSH, CDR2 LQKENI. The CDR3 runs 16 residues. The V gene end was trimmed by 0 bases and the J gene end by 7 bases; junction bases not matched to a gene: 9. CDR3: CASSPPGVLGQNEQFF. The CDR3, as DNA: TGTGCCAGCTCACCACCAGGCGTACTGGGACAGAATGAGCAGTTCTTC.

V usage is TRBV7-2 and J usage is TRBJ2-7, with D uncertain. The CDR3 extends over 15 amino acids. Germline loops: CDR1 SGHTA, CDR2 FQGNSA. V lost 2 bases, J lost 0 bases, and 11 bases lay in between. The CDR3 is CASSLSGRSSYEQYF. The CDR3 DNA reads TGTGCCAGCAGCTTATCTGGCAGATCCTCCTACGAGCAGTACTTC.

The chain couples TRBV12-3 or TRBV12-4 to TRBJ2-1; 7 bases agree with TRBD1. Trimming removed 6 bases from V and 3 bases from J; junction bases left unmatched: 8. The CDR3 is 15 amino acids. CDR3 protein: CASRETGDGYNEQFF. The CDR3 DNA sequence: TGTGCCAGCAGGGAAACAGGGGACGGCTACAATGAGCAGTTCTTC.

This chain links TRBV20-1 with TRBJ2-2; D possibly matches TRBD1 or TRBD2 (5 bases each). The ends were cut back, 1 base at V and 6 bases at J, with 9 bases in the middle. This CDR3 contains 13 residues. Per the germline V gene, CDR1 is DFQATT and CDR2 is SNEGSKA (reference sequence). The CDR3 nucleotides read TGCAGTGCTAGAGGGATGGGGGCCGGGGAGCTGTTTTTT. Its protein is CSARGMGAGELFF.

This clonotype came up a few times. The V gene is TRBV6-1, the J gene TRBJ1-1; no clear D gene. Between the trimmed V and J ends, which lost 7 bases and 1 base, there was a span of 10 bases. The CDR3 loop spans 13 amino acids. Germline V gene data show CDR1 as MNHNS and CDR2 as SASEGT. CDR3: CASNRVQNTEAFF. The CDR3 nucleotides are TGTGCCAGCAACCGAGTTCAGAACACTGAAGCTTTCTTT.

In this sample, this clonotype turned up a few times. The chain combines TRBV2 with TRBJ2-7; D gene ambiguous. CDR1 SNHLY and CDR2 FYNNEI come from the germline V gene. Trimming shortened V by 1 base and J by 6 bases, and 7 bases separated the two germline ends. The CDR3 totals 12 residues. CDR3 loop: CASSEGPVEQYF. As DNA, the CDR3 is TGTGCCAGCAGTGAAGGGCCAGTCGAGCAGTACTTC.

CDR3 residues: CASSLSPGGETQYF. DNA of the CDR3: TGTGCCAGCAGTTTATCCCCAGGGGGTGAGACCCAGTACTTC. This chain joins TRBV27 and TRBJ2-5; 7 bases fit TRBD1. V lost 0 bases to trimming and J lost 5 bases; unmatched junction nucleotides: 3. The CDR3 has 14 amino acids. Germline V gene sequence: CDR1 MNHEY, CDR2 SMNVEV (reference sequence).

V gene TRBV11-3 combines with J gene TRBJ2-6, with D possibly TRBD2 on 6 matching bases. The CDR3 contains 15 residues. V lost 3 bases and J lost 2, with 8 bases in between. Germline loops: CDR1 SGHNT, CDR2 YENEEA. DNA for the CDR3: TGTGCCAGCAGCTTTTCGGGAGCTGGGGCCAACGTCCTGACTTTC. Translating gives CASSFSGAGANVLTF.

The rearrangement uses TRBV7-2 and TRBJ2-7; D may be TRBD1 (7 bases). The CDR3 sequence is 14 residues long. Trimming shortened V by 3 bases and J by 0 bases, and 9 bases separated the two germline ends. The germline gives CDR1 SGHTA, CDR2 FQGNSA. CDR3 sequence reads: CASSFQGGSYEQYF. In DNA form, the CDR3 reads TGTGCCAGCAGCTTTCAGGGGGGCTCCTACGAGCAGTACTTC.

This chain joins TRBV20-1 and TRBJ2-7; 8 bases match TRBD2. The CDR3 sequence is 14 residues long. Germline V gene lookup returns CDR1 DFQATT and CDR2 SNEGSKA (reference sequence). V dropped 6 bases and J dropped 3; count of bases not matched to a gene: 10. CDR3 in amino acids: CSAPSSGGYYEQYF. CDR3 nucleotides: TGCAGTGCCCCATCGAGCGGGGGATACTACGAGCAGTACTTC.

J is TRBJ2-3 and V is TRBV20-1; TRBD2 agrees at 9 bases. V was pared by 3 bases and J by 1 base, with 8 bases of the junction left unmatched. This CDR3 has 16 amino acids. The germline V gene has CDR1 DFQATT and CDR2 SNEGSKA (reference sequence). Here the CDR3 reads CSASPLASGGTDTQYF. CDR3 sequence (DNA): TGCAGTGCTAGCCCCCTCGCTAGCGGGGGCACAGATACGCAGTATTTT.

The gene calls are TRBV2 and TRBJ1-6, with D tentatively TRBD1 (6 bases). The ends were cut back, 1 base at V and 7 bases at J, with 11 bases in the middle. The CDR3 length is 15 residues. Germline V lookup: CDR1 SNHLY, CDR2 FYNNEI. CDR3 bases: TGTGCCAGCAGTGAAGAGGGGGGCACAAATTCACCCCTCCACTTT. It specifies CASSEEGGTNSPLHF.